The T cell receptor (beta chain) described here comes from a study of T cell repertoires in cytomegalovirus infection. At the level of the study: Selection of CMV epitopes for the study included recently identified HLA-C-restricted and well-studied HLA-B-restricted ones. The public TCR beta signatures pointed to both CMV infection and matching HLA type.

CDR1 is SNHLY and CDR2 is FYNNEI in the germline V gene. Trimming took 7 bases from V and 4 from J, leaving 14 bases between them. The length of the CDR3 is 14 residues. In regard to this clonotype: As yet, its antigen is unknown.

General observations from the study: HLA-C-restricted, CMV-specific TCR beta clonotypes were dominant ex vivo.

Each CDR3 protein is one row after TCRdb ran MiXCR on the reads. The sample lists 150,000 or so distinct CDR3 sequences; about 32% were seen once. The material sequenced was CD8+ T cells from cultured PBMCs, taken from culture after CMV antigen stimulation. J is TRBJ2-1 and V is TRBV2; D could derive from TRBD1 or TRBD2 (5 bases each). The TCR was taken from a human donor in good health (CMV status not recorded). Some clones in this sample may be carry-over from other donors' samples. The CDR3 is CASKEEGAYNEQFF. CDR3 DNA sequence: TGTGCCAGCAAGGAGGAAGGGGCGTACAATGAGCAGTTCTTC. The whole variable domain, filled in from reference TRBV2 and TRBJ2-1, reads EPEVTQTPSHQVTQMGQEVILRCVPISNHLYFYWYRQILGQKVEFLVSFYNNEISEKSEIFDDQFSVERPDGSNFTLKIRSTKLEDSAMYFCASKEEGAYNEQFFGPGTRLTVL.